The rows below give T cell receptor beta chains drawn from one sample of a study of shared clonotypes between healthy human individuals. TCRdb's copy holds only in-frame clones and misses some; the assay was immunoSEQ multiplex PCR. The table includes about 580,000 clones, 98% detected once. Sequenced sample: naive CD8+ T cells sorted from blood. The receptors originated from a man aged 25-45 years in good health. Each CDR3 is given with its conserved first and last residue. D genes are given only for firm matches. Size is omitted from some rows. Given values are once, few, many or a class for expanded clones.

abundance	j_gene	d_gene	v_gene	CDR3nt	CDR3aa
.	TRBJ1-5	.	TRBV5-8	TGTGCCAGCAGCTTGGCCCAGAGCGGTCAGCCCCAGCATTTT	CASSLAQSGQPQHF
.	TRBJ2-2	TRBD1	TRBV11-2	TGTGCCAGCACCACTCTTCCGGGACAGCTAATATACACCGGGGAGCTGTTTTTT	CASTTLPGQLIYTGELFF
.	TRBJ1-4	.	TRBV5-5	TGTGCCAGCAGCTTGGTAGGGGACGGCTCAACTAATGAAAAACTGTTTTTT	CASSLVGDGSTNEKLFF
.	TRBJ1-5	TRBD1	TRBV4-3	TGCGCCAGCAGCCAAGATGCAGGGGGCCAGAGAAGCAATCAGCCCCAGCATTTT	CASSQDAGGQRSNQPQHF
.	TRBJ2-1	.	TRBV6-1	TGTGCCAGCATTGTACCAAACTACAATGAGCAGTTCTTC	CASIVPNYNEQFF
once	TRBJ2-5	.	TRBV27	TGTGCCAGCAGTCTTACCTCGGAGACCCAGTACTTC	CASSLTSETQYF
.	TRBJ2-1	TRBD2	TRBV19	TGTGCCAGTACCCCCCGACTAGCATCCTACAATGAGCAGTTCTTC	CASTPRLASYNEQFF
.	TRBJ2-7	.	TRBV30	TGTGCCTGGAGTGCGACAGTTCCCTACGAGCAGTACTTC	CAWSATVPYEQYF
.	TRBJ2-6	.	TRBV4-3	TGCGCCAGCAGCCCCCAAAAAGGGTCACAAAGTCGGGCCAACGTCCTGACTTTC	CASSPQKGSQSRANVLTF
once	TRBJ2-2	TRBD2	TRBV7-2	TGTGCCAGCAGCTCTGGACTAGCGGGAGGCCGAGGCACCGGGGAGCTGTTTTTT	CASSSGLAGGRGTGELFF
.	TRBJ2-7	.	TRBV2	TGTGCCAGCAGCGGTGCGTACTACGAGCAGTACTTC	CASSGAYYEQYF
.	TRBJ2-5	.	TRBV7-9	TGTGCCAGCAGCTCCCCCAGCCCTCGAGAGACCCAGTACTTC	CASSSPSPRETQYF
.	TRBJ2-3	.	TRBV15	TGTGCCACCAGCAGGAAAGGTCGGAACACAGATACGCAGTATTTT	CATSRKGRNTDTQYF
.	TRBJ2-7	.	TRBV7-9	TGTGCCAGCAGCGCACTAGAGAACTCCTACGAGCAGTACTTC	CASSALENSYEQYF
.	TRBJ2-3	.	TRBV5-4	TGTGCCAGCAGCGACGAGGGGGGGCCCACAGATACGCAGTATTTT	CASSDEGGPTDTQYF
once	TRBJ2-7	.	TRBV27	TGTGCCAGCAGTCCTCTCCTGGGGATGACCTCCTACGAGCAGTACTTC	CASSPLLGMTSYEQYF
once	TRBJ1-1	.	TRBV19	TGTGCCAGTAGTTGGCTCCGAACTTCCACTGAAGCTTTCTTT	CASSWLRTSTEAFF
once	TRBJ1-2	.	TRBV7-9	TGTGCCAGCAGCTTGTTGGGGTCGGACTATGGCTACACCTTC	CASSLLGSDYGYTF
.	TRBJ2-7	TRBD1	TRBV27	TGTGCCAGCAGTTTAGGGACAGGGCTTTACGAGCAGTACTTC	CASSLGTGLYEQYF
.	TRBJ2-7	TRBD1	TRBV29-1	TGCAGCGTTGGGGACAGGGGATTTGCCTACGAGCAGTACTTC	CSVGDRGFAYEQYF
.	TRBJ2-3	.	TRBV15	TGTGCCACCAGCAGAGAAGACGGGGGCGGGGGCACAGATACGCAGTATTTT	CATSREDGGGGTDTQYF
.	TRBJ1-1	.	TRBV7-9	TGTGCCAGCACCGGGCCGGTCGGGGGGAACACTGAAGCTTTCTTT	CASTGPVGGNTEAFF
.	TRBJ2-6	TRBD2	TRBV7-3	TGTGCCAGCAGCTTTACGGGACTAGCGGGCGATTACTCTGGGGCCAACGTCCTGACTTTC	CASSFTGLAGDYSGANVLTF
.	TRBJ2-1	.	TRBV7-9	TGTGCCAGCAGCCCACTTTTGGGACAAGGAGGGGGGAATGAGCAGTTCTTC	CASSPLLGQGGGNEQFF
.	TRBJ1-4	.	TRBV7-9	TGTGCCAGCAGCTTAGACAACGGCGAAAAACTGTTTTTT	CASSLDNGEKLFF
.	TRBJ2-3	.	TRBV28	TGTGCCAGCAGTTTCTCTGGGGCAGATACGCAGTATTTT	CASSFSGADTQYF
.	TRBJ2-1	TRBD1	TRBV5-1	TGCGCCAGCAGCACTACAGGGGTTGGTGAGCAGTTCTTC	CASSTTGVGEQFF
.	TRBJ2-1	.	TRBV5-4	TGTGCCAGCAGCTCCCAGGGTAGCGATGAGCAGTTCTTC	CASSSQGSDEQFF
.	TRBJ2-3	.	TRBV7-2	TGTGCCAGCAGCTTAGGATGGGGGATAGGGGCGCCCGGCGCAGATACGCAGTATTTT	CASSLGWGIGAPGADTQYF
.	TRBJ1-3	.	TRBV10-2	TGCGCCAGCAGTGCCTCAAACCGCGGTCCCTCTGGAAACACCATATATTTT	CASSASNRGPSGNTIYF
once	TRBJ2-3	TRBD2	TRBV4-1	TGCGCCAGCAGCCGACTAGCGGGTGATCCAGATACGCAGTATTTT	CASSRLAGDPDTQYF
.	TRBJ2-5	.	TRBV7-9	TGTGCCAGCAGGCAAACAGTTCAAGAGACCCAGTACTTC	CASRQTVQETQYF
.	TRBJ1-1	.	TRBV19	TGTGCCAGTAGTATGAGTTTTGGGCTTCGGGGATTCACTGAAGCTTTCTTT	CASSMSFGLRGFTEAFF
.	TRBJ2-7	.	TRBV29-1	TGCAGCGTTGAGGTATTGGGAAACGAGCAGTACTTC	CSVEVLGNEQYF
once	TRBJ1-1	.	TRBV6-5	TGTGCCAGCAGTTACTCGGTAAGGGGTCCGGGTACTGAAGCTTTCTTT	CASSYSVRGPGTEAFF
.	TRBJ1-4	TRBD1	TRBV27	TGTGCCAGCAGTTTGACAGGGGCTAATGAAAAACTGTTTTTT	CASSLTGANEKLFF
.	TRBJ1-4	.	TRBV7-2	TGTGCCAGCAGCCCGAGGTCGATGACTAATGAAAAACTGTTTTTT	CASSPRSMTNEKLFF
.	TRBJ2-3	TRBD2	TRBV10-3	TGTGCCATCAGGGAAAGCGGGAGGGATCCTAGCACAGATACGCAGTATTTT	CAIRESGRDPSTDTQYF
.	TRBJ1-5	.	TRBV1	TGCACCAGCACCCGACCAGGTCGGAATCAGCCCCAGCATTTT	CTSTRPGRNQPQHF
.	TRBJ2-1	.	TRBV27	TGTGCCAGCAGTTTATCTGGTCAGCACAATGAGCAGTTCTTC	CASSLSGQHNEQFF
.	TRBJ2-7	.	TRBV11-2	TGTGCCAGCAGCTTCACAGGACAGCTCTACGAGCAGTACTTC	CASSFTGQLYEQYF
.	TRBJ2-1	TRBD2	TRBV5-1	TGCGCCAGCAGCTTGACGACCCTAGCGGGAGGGAATGAGCAGTTCTTC	CASSLTTLAGGNEQFF
.	TRBJ2-7	TRBD2	TRBV29-1	TGCAGCGTTGACGGGGGACTAGCGGGCGCGACCTTCTACGAGCAGTACTTC	CSVDGGLAGATFYEQYF
.	TRBJ2-3	TRBD2	TRBV10-2	TGCGCCAGCATTGGACTAGCGGTGGATTCTAGCACAGATACGCAGTATTTT	CASIGLAVDSSTDTQYF
once	TRBJ2-7	.	TRBV25-1	TGTGCCAGCAGGTCCGGGAACCACTACGAGCAGTACTTC	CASRSGNHYEQYF
.	TRBJ2-1	.	TRBV7-9	TGTGCCAGCAGACCTAAGGGCCCGGGACTTCGCTACAATGAGCAGTTCTTC	CASRPKGPGLRYNEQFF
.	TRBJ1-1	.	TRBV13	TGTGCCAGCAGCCCCGGACTGAGGAACACTGAAGCTTTCTTT	CASSPGLRNTEAFF
.	TRBJ2-7	TRBD1	TRBV28	TGTGCCAGCAGTTGGGGGGTAGGGACAGGTTCCTACGAGCAGTACTTC	CASSWGVGTGSYEQYF
.	TRBJ2-1	.	TRBV29-1	TGCAGCGTTGAAGGCAGCCGGGACACGATGTACAATGAGCAGTTCTTC	CSVEGSRDTMYNEQFF
.	TRBJ2-7	.	TRBV25-1	TGTGCCAGCAGTGCTACCTCCTACGAGCAGTACTTC	CASSATSYEQYF